A selection of T cell receptor beta chains follows, all from one sample in a study of blood T cell repertoires in COVID-19. Method: immunoSEQ multiplex PCR; TCRdb's copy keeps in-frame clones and lacks some. The sample includes some 400,000 clones, approximately 92% of them seen just once. The sequencing input was PBMCs or T cells enriched from blood (not recorded which). The receptors originated from a man aged 25-45 years who had recovered from COVID-19. CDR3s include the opening cysteine and the closing phenylalanine or tryptophan. Fields, in order: J gene, D gene, V gene, CDR3 length, clone size, CDR3 protein, CDR3 DNA. The D gene is left open where the match is weak. Clone size is stated in some rows and not others, as once, few, many or a class when expanded.

TRBJ1-2	NA	TRBV4-1	14	NA	CASSQPQGTYGYTF	TGCGCCAGCAGCCAGCCACAGGGTACCTATGGCTACACCTTC
TRBJ1-3	NA	TRBV6-5	16	NA	CASSYQGLGAGNTIYF	TGTGCCAGCAGTTACCAGGGATTAGGCGCTGGAAACACCATATATTTT
TRBJ2-5	NA	TRBV12-5	16	once	CASGLVRGGYQETQYF	TGTGCTAGTGGTTTGGTACGAGGCGGGTACCAAGAGACCCAGTACTTC
TRBJ2-7	NA	TRBV7-9	13	NA	CASSLDSGYEQYF	TGTGCCAGCAGCCTGGACAGTGGTTACGAGCAGTACTTC
TRBJ1-2	NA	TRBV5-1	14	NA	CASKGDAVNYGYTF	TGCGCCAGCAAGGGGGACGCTGTTAACTATGGCTACACCTTC
TRBJ2-7	TRBD1	TRBV7-9	15	once	CASSPTGKLPYEQYF	TGTGCCAGCAGCCCGACAGGGAAGCTGCCCTACGAGCAGTACTTC
TRBJ2-1	NA	TRBV27	17	NA	CASSLRPHRDNFGEQFF	TGTGCCAGCAGCTTAAGACCCCACAGGGATAATTTTGGTGAGCAGTTCTTC
TRBJ1-6	NA	TRBV30	14	NA	CACAAPGLNRSLHF	TGTGCCTGTGCAGCACCGGGACTAAACCGGAGCCTCCACTTT
TRBJ1-1	TRBD1	TRBV27	13	few	CASSFQRGLEAFF	TGTGCCAGCAGTTTTCAAAGGGGGCTCGAAGCTTTCTTT
TRBJ1-1	TRBD1	TRBV5-1	15	NA	CASSEGQGSVTEAFF	TGCGCCAGCAGCGAAGGACAGGGTTCGGTCACTGAAGCTTTCTTT
TRBJ1-1	NA	TRBV12-3/TRBV12-4	11	NA	CASKSRTEAFF	TGTGCCAGCAAGTCGAGGACTGAAGCTTTCTTT
TRBJ2-2	NA	TRBV7-3	15	few	CASSLWSANTGELFF	TGTGCCAGCAGCTTATGGTCAGCGAACACCGGGGAGCTGTTTTTT
TRBJ2-2	TRBD2	TRBV7-6	17	NA	CASSPRLAVSNTGELFF	TGTGCCAGCAGCCCGCGGCTAGCGGTTTCGAACACCGGGGAGCTGTTTTTT
TRBJ2-2	NA	TRBV5-6	15	NA	CASSSQGRNTGELFF	TGTGCCAGCAGTTCCCAGGGAAGGAACACCGGGGAGCTGTTTTTT
TRBJ2-1	TRBD2	TRBV5-6	15	NA	CASSLTSGNHNEQFF	TGTGCCAGCAGCTTGACTAGCGGGAACCACAATGAGCAGTTCTTC
TRBJ1-5	NA	TRBV7-2	15	few	CASSLGQNSNQPQHF	TGTGCCAGCAGCTTAGGGCAGAATAGCAATCAGCCCCAGCATTTT
TRBJ2-7	NA	TRBV5-1	14	NA	CASSLFSFSYEQYF	TGCGCCAGCAGCTTGTTTTCATTCTCCTACGAGCAGTACTTC
TRBJ2-1	NA	TRBV5-1	16	NA	CASSPSGESSYNEQFF	TGCGCCAGCAGCCCTTCCGGTGAGAGCTCCTACAATGAGCAGTTCTTC
TRBJ2-4	NA	TRBV5-1	16	NA	CASSLEGALAKNIQYF	TGCGCCAGCAGCTTGGAAGGGGCGCTAGCCAAAAACATTCAGTACTTC
TRBJ1-5	TRBD1	TRBV28	14	NA	CASSGTGGHQPQHF	TGTGCCAGCAGTGGGACAGGGGGTCATCAGCCCCAGCATTTT
TRBJ1-5	NA	TRBV28	16	once	CASSNPDITGNQPQHF	TGTGCCAGCAGCAACCCGGACATCACGGGCAATCAGCCCCAGCATTTT
TRBJ1-6	NA	TRBV29-1	13	NA	CSASETGDSPLHF	TGCAGCGCTTCCGAGACCGGGGATTCACCCCTCCACTTT
TRBJ2-3	TRBD2	TRBV10-1	15	NA	CASCRTSGEGDTQYF	TGCGCCAGCTGCCGGACTAGCGGAGAGGGAGATACGCAGTATTTT
TRBJ2-3	TRBD1	TRBV28	14	NA	CASRPRGKTDTQYF	TGTGCCAGCAGACCCAGGGGGAAGACAGATACGCAGTATTTT
TRBJ2-3	TRBD2	TRBV7-7	16	NA	CASSEQSGRIGDTQYF	TGTGCTAGCAGCGAGCAGAGCGGGAGGATTGGAGATACGCAGTATTTT
TRBJ2-5	TRBD2	TRBV11-1	12	NA	CASSYTREGQYF	TGTGCCAGCAGCTACACCAGGGAGGGCCAGTACTTC
TRBJ2-3	TRBD2	TRBV7-9	15	NA	CASSRAGERTDTQYF	TGTGCCAGCAGCCGGGCGGGAGAACGCACAGATACGCAGTATTTT
TRBJ1-2	NA	TRBV7-9	14	NA	CASSSGGMTYGYTF	TGTGCCAGCAGCTCGGGGGGTATGACCTATGGCTACACCTTC
TRBJ1-4	NA	TRBV6-6	16	NA	CASSYGPGRANEKLFF	TGTGCCAGCAGTTACGGGCCGGGCAGGGCTAATGAAAAACTGTTTTTT
TRBJ2-2	TRBD2	TRBV7-9	17	NA	CASSLGLAGDPTGELFF	TGTGCCAGCAGCTTGGGACTAGCGGGGGATCCCACCGGGGAGCTGTTTTTT
TRBJ1-2	NA	TRBV3-1/TRBV3-2	14	few	CASSRTEPSGGYTF	TGTGCCAGCAGCCGCACAGAGCCCTCCGGTGGCTACACCTTC
TRBJ2-1	TRBD2	TRBV7-6	17	NA	CASSLGVVLAGAGEQFF	TGTGCCAGCAGCTTAGGGGTTGTGTTAGCGGGAGCGGGTGAGCAGTTCTTC
TRBJ2-1	TRBD1	TRBV7-6	15	once	CASSSGQGSLREQFF	TGTGCCAGCAGCTCCGGACAGGGGAGCTTGAGAGAGCAGTTCTTC
TRBJ2-2	NA	TRBV5-1	14	NA	CASSLVAATGELFF	TGCGCCAGCAGCTTGGTCGCGGCCACCGGGGAGCTGTTTTTT
TRBJ2-7	TRBD2	TRBV6-1	16	NA	CASSEGSGTPLYEQYF	TGTGCCAGCAGTGAGGGGAGCGGGACGCCCCTCTACGAGCAGTACTTC
TRBJ2-7	NA	TRBV6-5	11	NA	CASRTGVEQYF	TGTGCCAGCCGTACCGGGGTCGAGCAGTACTTC
TRBJ2-3	NA	TRBV7-9	12	once	CASSLEGLSQYF	TGTGCCAGCAGCTTAGAAGGACTTTCGCAGTATTTT
TRBJ1-1	TRBD1	TRBV11-3	12	NA	CASSKKQGYAFF	TGTGCCAGCAGCAAGAAACAGGGGTATGCTTTCTTT
TRBJ2-5	TRBD2	TRBV5-6	13	NA	CASSAGVLETQYF	TGTGCCAGCAGCGCGGGAGTCCTAGAGACCCAGTACTTC
TRBJ2-7	TRBD2	TRBV4-2	14	NA	CASSHSGLAGTQYF	TGTGCCAGCAGCCATTCGGGACTAGCGGGTACCCAGTACTTC
TRBJ2-2	NA	TRBV7-8	14	once	CASSRTLPAGELFF	TGTGCCAGCAGCCGGACTCTTCCGGCCGGGGAGCTGTTTTTT
TRBJ2-2	NA	TRBV28	16	NA	CASSALTGIDTGELFF	TGTGCCAGCAGTGCACTGACTGGCATAGACACCGGGGAGCTGTTTTTT
TRBJ1-2	NA	TRBV28	13	few	CASSPQVAAGYTF	TGTGCCAGCAGTCCTCAGGTGGCCGCTGGCTACACCTTC
TRBJ1-4	NA	TRBV2	15	NA	CASSEQGGTNEKLFF	TGTGCCAGCAGTGAACAGGGTGGAACTAATGAAAAACTGTTTTTT
TRBJ2-3	TRBD2	TRBV24-1	15	once	CATSDFPSGADTQYF	TGTGCCACCAGTGATTTTCCTAGCGGAGCAGATACGCAGTATTTT
TRBJ1-1	TRBD1	TRBV7-2	15	NA	CASSPSLGQGAPAFF	TGTGCCAGCAGCCCGAGTCTGGGACAGGGGGCGCCGGCTTTCTTT
TRBJ2-2	TRBD2	TRBV4-1	17	once	CASSPRAGGPGTGELFF	TGCGCCAGCAGCCCCCGAGCGGGAGGGCCTGGAACCGGGGAGCTGTTTTTT
TRBJ1-4	TRBD1	TRBV5-1	14	NA	CASSRGQADEKLFF	TGCGCCAGCAGCCGAGGACAGGCGGATGAAAAACTGTTTTTT
TRBJ1-6	TRBD1	TRBV30	14	NA	CAWSQDRDNSPLHF	TGTGCCTGGAGTCAGGACAGGGACAATTCACCCCTCCACTTT
TRBJ1-3	NA	TRBV5-1	15	NA	CASSLSGAGGNTIYF	TGCGCCAGCAGCTTGAGTGGGGCCGGAGGAAACACCATATATTTT
TRBJ2-7	TRBD2	TRBV7-4	20	NA	CASSRTPNGNLGGGSYEQYF	TGTGCCAGCAGCCGAACCCCAAATGGCAACTTGGGCGGGGGTTCCTACGAGCAGTACTTC
TRBJ2-7	TRBD2	TRBV10-3	13	NA	CAIQTSGSYEQYF	TGTGCCATCCAGACTAGCGGGAGCTACGAGCAGTACTTC
TRBJ2-2	NA	TRBV28	13	NA	CASSKTDTGELFF	TGTGCCAGCAGTAAAACAGACACCGGGGAGCTGTTTTTT
TRBJ2-5	TRBD2	TRBV18	15	once	CASSPLAGHQETQYF	TGTGCCAGCTCACCACTAGCGGGCCACCAAGAGACCCAGTACTTC
TRBJ1-4	NA	TRBV12-3/TRBV12-4	13	NA	CASSSTSGEKLFF	TGTGCCAGCAGTTCAACCTCCGGGGAAAAACTGTTTTTT